This TCR beta chain was recorded in a study of CD8 T cells in ankylosing spondylitis. In this sample, this clonotype turned up many times. Library preparation for TCR beta used quantitative 5'-RACE with molecular barcodes. MiXCR, applied by TCRdb to the 5' RACE reads, yields one record per CDR3 protein. The sample lists approximately 300,000 distinct CDR3 sequences, around 20% occurring once. The CDR3 runs to 16 residues. CDR1 and CDR2 (germline): SGHTA, FQGNSA. Trimming stripped 1 base from V and 0 bases from J, with 12 bases between. Sequencing was done on a sample of blood, either unsorted or a sorted T cell fraction (not recorded which). V gene TRBV7-2 combines with J gene TRBJ1-2, with unresolved D. The receptor's source is a female donor with ankylosing spondylitis or in good health (not recorded which). The CDR3: CASSLEAAGANYGYTF. The CDR3 DNA reads TGTGCCAGCAGCTTAGAGGCCGCGGGAGCTAACTATGGCTACACCTTC.